What follows are 10 T cell receptor beta chains derived from one specimen sequenced in a study of blood T cell repertoires in COVID-19. Sequencing used immunoSEQ multiplex PCR; TCRdb keeps in-frame clones, though not all of them. Among 180,000 or so clones listed, over 75% were seen once. Input material: PBMCs or T cells enriched from blood (not recorded which). The receptor source for this set is a human donor with acute COVID-19. The donor label of this sample is uncertain.

The rearrangement uses TRBV24-1 and TRBJ2-2; a possible D gene is TRBD1 (5 bases). Germline V gives CDR1 KGHDR, CDR2 SFDVKD. The V end was cut by 3 bases, the J end by 2 bases, with 12 bases between. This CDR3 has 16 amino acids. The CDR3 sequence: CATSDGARLNTGELFF. The CDR3 DNA reads TGTGCCACCAGTGATGGGGCCAGGCTAAACACCGGGGAGCTGTTTTTT.

The V and J genes are TRBV5-1 and TRBJ1-5, with 7 bases that match TRBD1. CDR1 is SGHRS and CDR2 is YFSETQ in the germline V gene. This CDR3 contains 16 residues. The V and J ends lost 5 bases and 9 bases, in that order; junction bases with no gene match: 17. For the CDR3, the DNA is TGCGCCAGCAGATCCGGGACAGTGGCCAGGCAATGGCCCCAGCATTTT. This sequence encodes CASRSGTVARQWPQHF.

CDR3 nucleotides: TGTGCCAGCAGCCCGAAAGGGGGTCTAACTAATGAAAAACTGTTTTTT. It translates to CASSPKGGLTNEKLFF. The V gene is TRBV9, the J gene TRBJ1-4; TRBD1 is a possible D gene (6 bases). The CDR3 totals 16 residues. Germline CDR1 reads SGDLS; CDR2 reads YYNGEE. Trimming removed 4 bases from V and 1 base from J, with 14 bases in between. Using reference TRBV9 and TRBJ1-4 for the parts outside the CDR3, the full variable domain is DSGVTQTPKHLITATGQRVTLRCSPRSGDLSVYWYQQSLDQGLQFLIQYYNGEERAKGNILERFSAQQFPDLHSELNLSSLELGDSALYFCASSPKGGLTNEKLFFGSGTQLSVL.

The chain recombines TRBV10-2 with TRBJ2-3; 10 nucleotides agree with TRBD2. With V trimmed by 4 bases and J by 5 bases, 3 bases remained unmatched. The V gene's germline CDR1 is WSHSY and CDR2 SAAADI. There are 14 residues in the CDR3. CDR3 sequence reads: CASSVLAGVDTQYF. The CDR3 nucleotides are TGCGCCAGCAGTGTCCTAGCGGGGGTAGATACGCAGTATTTT.

This rearrangement joins TRBV19 to TRBJ1-4, with no clear D. The CDR3 contains 13 residues. Trimming stripped 4 bases from V and 8 bases from J, with 11 bases between. Per the germline V gene, CDR1 is LNHDA and CDR2 is SQIVND (reference sequence). The CDR3 loop reads CASSNVRGEKLFF. The CDR3 coding sequence is TGTGCCAGTAGTAACGTCAGAGGGGAAAAACTGTTTTTT.

This clone was observed once. The chain employs TRBV5-1 and TRBJ2-3; D might be TRBD2 (5 bases). Trimming took 0 bases from V and 4 from J, leaving 15 bases between them. Germline V gene sequence: CDR1 SGHRS, CDR2 YFSETQ. CDR3 size: 16 residues. The CDR3 bases are TGCGCCAGCAGCTTGGCCCGCCAGCGGTGGGCAGATACGCAGTATTTT. Its translation: CASSLARQRWADTQYF.

In DNA, the CDR3 is TGTGCCAGCAGCACCTGGACAGGAGGCTACACCTTC. Amino acids: CASSTWTGGYTF. The chain has TRBV7-2 and TRBJ1-2, with TRBD1 matching 7 bases. The CDR3 loop spans 12 amino acids. CDR1 and CDR2 from the germline V gene are SGHTA and FQGNSA. After removal of 5 bases from V and 8 bases from J, the junction contained 5 bases not matched to a gene.

The gene calls are TRBV4-2 and TRBJ2-7; D is unresolved. Germline V lookup: CDR1 LGHNA, CDR2 YNFKEQ. V was pared by 10 bases and J by 6 bases, with 28 bases between. This CDR3 is built from 16 residues. In DNA, the CDR3 is TGTGCCACCCTATTAGGCGGAAAACGTTCTTTCCGCGAGCAGTACTTC. Amino acid sequence: CATLLGGKRSFREQYF.

The chain links TRBV29-1 to TRBJ1-2, with unresolved D. Germline V gene lookup returns CDR1 SQVTM and CDR2 ANQGSEA. The CDR3 is made up of 13 amino acids. V shed 7 bases and J shed 4 bases, with 16 bases lying between them. Written as DNA, the CDR3 is TGCAGCGCCACACTGAAGACTGGCTATGGCTACACCTTC. Its translation is CSATLKTGYGYTF.

The V call is TRBV7-8, the J call TRBJ1-2, with a tentative D call TRBD1 (6 bases). The V end lost 7 bases, the J end lost 2 bases, and 11 bases lay between the germline ends. Germline assignment: CDR1 SGHVS and CDR2 FQNEAQ. The CDR3 is 13 amino acids. CDR3 residues: CASMDSLNYGYTF. DNA of the CDR3: TGTGCCAGCATGGACAGCTTAAACTATGGCTACACCTTC.